This T cell receptor (beta chain) was obtained from a study of blood T cells in healthy people across ages (dated by TCRdb to between 2015 and 2017). For context, the study as a whole: Template switching captured roughly one uniquely barcoded TCR beta cDNA molecule per two T cells in model experiments. Donors were grouped into four age groups: young (average 16 years), middle-aged (around 39), aged (roughly 67) and long-lived (approximately 78). Donors of different ages were randomly distributed across sequencing lanes to avoid experimental bias. The study measured age-related changes in TCR beta repertoire diversity using deep sequencing normalized with unique cDNA molecular identifiers. Two additional independent replicas of 1 million unique cDNA reads from the same blood draw were analyzed for two donors (one aged 18 to 30 and one aged 80 or older).

On the study overall, not on this receptor specifically: The percentage of naive T cells measured by flow cytometry correlated strongly with observed TCR beta diversity. Observed TCR beta diversity per million T cells fell roughly linearly with age, and a significant reduction was already apparent by age around 40. Estimates of total diversity from one million sequenced T cells were regarded as lower bounds and underestimates. Because donor CMV infection status was unknown, age-related changes in expanded clonotypes were potentially confounded. The long-lived group showed more naive CD4+ T cells, fewer expanded clones and increased TCR diversity than the aged group, suggesting age selection. Because profiling used bulk unsorted PBMCs, naive and antigen-experienced compartments could not be compared conclusively.

Preparation of the library involved 5' RACE. TCRdb names Illumina HiSeq 2500 as the instrument used. A second PCR of about 7 to 12 cycles was run with a J-beta primer mix and a sample-barcoded 5' primer. A unique molecular identifier was introduced onto each TCR beta cDNA molecule by a template-switch 5' adaptor carrying 12 random nucleotides. Each sample yielded at least 2.5 million CDR3-containing paired-end reads. All of the RNA was converted into first-strand cDNA using the Mint cDNA synthesis kit, with a TRBC-specific oligonucleotide serving as the primer. Following uracil-DNA glycosylase treatment, a first 18-cycle PCR with universal primers M1SS and BC2_uni_R was performed on all cDNA. Regarding the original processing steps: For normalization, 1 million high-quality reads were randomly selected from each sample, with every read carrying a distinct molecular identifier. Reads with shared molecular identifiers were discarded instead of being binned into consensus sequences. CDR3 identification, clonotype clustering and error correction used MiTCR with a Q25 quality threshold and the strictest error-elimination algorithm. A nonparametric unseen species model using Euler transformation provided a lower-bound estimate of total TCR beta diversity. Using fastp trimming at Q25 and MiXCR clonotype assembly, TCRdb reanalyzed the public sequencing data and kept in-frame beta chains. Rows matching on CDR3 protein sequence are summarized as one entry with the most common DNA and genes. Clone size and V and J calls follow TCRdb, not the original study. The sample table shows 1.5 million or so distinct CDR3 sequences, and less than 45% are seen once. 4% of the sample comes from the top ten.

Concerning this clonotype: Its recognized antigen is unknown. Qualities for individual bases were not recorded, and no much larger clone is one base off.

The germline V gene specifies KGHSY as CDR1 and FQNENV as CDR2. From its cysteine to its phenylalanine, the CDR3 spans 15 amino acids. Only the CDR3 DNA stays, 45 bases, in frame from base 1. V ends up 3 bases short and J 8 bases short, with an unmatched junction base count of 10. The donors were 40 or so Caucasian individuals from Russia, aged about 6 to 95 years, who were systemically healthy. Each donor gave 8 to 10 milliliters of peripheral blood, drawn into EDTA-treated Vacutainer tubes. Ficoll-Paque density-gradient centrifugation was used to isolate PBMCs, with at least 7 million obtained per sample. Total RNA was extracted from PBMCs with Trizol reagent, with at least 6 micrograms obtained per sample. For every donor, flow cytometry on a PBMC aliquot measured the percentage of naive CD45RAhigh/CD27high T cells.

Specimen: blood. This TCR was recovered from a woman between 18 and 29 years old in good health. The rearrangement joined TRBV16 to TRBJ1-1; TRBD1 lines up with 9 middle nucleotides. The DNA reads as follows: TGTGCCAGCAGCCAGCCGGGACAGGGAATAATAGAAGCTTTCTTT. The translation is CASSQPGQGIIEAFF.